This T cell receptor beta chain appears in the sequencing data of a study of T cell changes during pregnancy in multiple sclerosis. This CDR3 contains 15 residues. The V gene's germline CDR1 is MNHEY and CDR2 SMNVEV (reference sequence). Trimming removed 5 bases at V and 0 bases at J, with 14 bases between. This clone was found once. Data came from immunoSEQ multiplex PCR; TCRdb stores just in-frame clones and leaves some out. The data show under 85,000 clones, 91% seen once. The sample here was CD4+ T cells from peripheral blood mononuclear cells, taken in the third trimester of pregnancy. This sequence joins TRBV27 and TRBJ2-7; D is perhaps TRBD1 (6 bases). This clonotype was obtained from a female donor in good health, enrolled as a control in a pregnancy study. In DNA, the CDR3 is TGTGCCAGCAGTGCCCCGACAGGAAGCTCCTACGAGCAGTACTTC. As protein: CASSAPTGSSYEQYF.